The clone carrying this T cell receptor (beta chain) was recorded many times. Trimming took 0 bases from V and 4 from J; bases not matched to a gene: 0. This CDR3 spans 13 amino acids. CDR1 is SGHRS and CDR2 is YFSETQ in the germline V gene. Unique molecular identifiers were used to barcode this TCRbeta library. A single record per CDR3 protein comes from TCRdb applying MiXCR to the PCR reads. The sample contains about 540,000 distinct CDR3 sequences, around 16% of which appear only once. These data belong to a study of T-cell reconstitution after alpha-beta-depleted transplantation in children. The sequences come from PBMCs from the stem cell graft donor, collected from the stem cell graft. The sequence derives from a human donor who donated a stem cell graft to a child with acute lymphoblastic leukemia. The chain employs TRBV5-1 and TRBJ1-2, with 7 bases lining up with TRBD1. The chain's CDR3 is CASSLDRGYGYTF. The CDR3 nucleotides read TGCGCCAGCAGCTTGGACAGGGGCTATGGCTACACCTTC.